Presented here are 25 T cell receptor beta chains from one specimen sequenced in a study of blood T cell repertoires in COVID-19. Data came from immunoSEQ multiplex PCR; TCRdb stores just in-frame clones and leaves some out. The sample holds over 200,000 clones, roughly 90% seen once. The sample comprised peripheral blood. Receptors originate from a man in his fifties or sixties who had recovered from COVID-19.

This chain joins TRBV7-3 and TRBJ2-2; 8 bases are shared with TRBD2. Germline V gene data show CDR1 as SGHTA and CDR2 as FQGTGA. CDR3 length: 15 residues. V lost 0 bases, J lost 7 bases, and 4 bases stayed unmatched. CDR3 in amino acids: CASSLTRGGNGELFF. The CDR3 coding sequence is TGTGCCAGCAGCTTAACACGCGGGGGGAACGGGGAGCTGTTTTTT.

This clone came up once. V is TRBV6-5 and J is TRBJ2-3, with 8 bases fitting TRBD2. The CDR3 length is 15 residues. The junction had 3 bases not matched to a gene; V was cut back by 2 bases and J by 2 bases. CDR1 and CDR2 (germline): MNHEY, SVGAGI. The CDR3 loop reads CASSYNGGDTDTQYF. DNA for the CDR3: TGTGCCAGCAGTTACAACGGGGGGGACACAGATACGCAGTATTTT.

The chain couples TRBV4-1 to TRBJ2-1; 7 bases map to TRBD1. V shed 1 base, J shed 3 bases, and the junction held 3 bases outside the gene matches. Germline V gives CDR1 MGHRA, CDR2 YSYEKL. The CDR3 covers 15 residues. This chain's CDR3 is CASSQGGDSYNEQFF. CDR3 nucleotide sequence: TGCGCCAGCAGCCAAGGAGGGGACAGCTACAATGAGCAGTTCTTC.

The V gene is TRBV4-3, the J gene TRBJ2-7; tentatively, D is TRBD1 (5 bases). The ends were cut back, 4 bases at V and 3 bases at J, with 16 bases in the middle. The CDR3 loop spans 15 amino acids. Germline CDR1 reads LGHNA; CDR2 reads YSLEER. CDR3 DNA: TGCGCCAGCAGCCTCTTTCCGCAGGGAAGCTACGAGCAGTACTTC. It is translated as CASSLFPQGSYEQYF.

The rearrangement links TRBV10-3 to TRBJ1-2, with D hard to call. The CDR3 extends over 12 amino acids. Trimming pared 5 bases from V and 8 bases from J, leaving 12 bases between. The germline V gene has CDR1 ENHRY and CDR2 SYGVKD. CDR3 amino acids: CAISIAGSGYTF. Here the CDR3 DNA reads TGTGCCATCAGTATAGCGGGATCGGGCTACACCTTC.

The chain is built from TRBV20-1 and TRBJ2-5; D remains unclear. Trimming shortened V by 7 bases and J by 5 bases, and 11 bases separated the two germline ends. This CDR3 is 11 amino acids long. CDR1 DFQATT and CDR2 SNEGSKA come from the germline V gene (reference sequence). The CDR3 protein is CSVRVRETQYF. CDR3 DNA sequence: TGCAGTGTTCGCGTGCGGGAGACCCAGTACTTC.

The chain recombines TRBV27 with TRBJ1-6; D ambiguous. Trimming removed 3 bases at V and 9 bases at J, with 21 bases between. Germline V gives CDR1 MNHEY, CDR2 SMNVEV (reference sequence). There are 17 residues in the CDR3. The chain's CDR3 is CASSFQRTVTPASPLHF. CDR3 bases: TGTGCCAGCAGTTTCCAAAGGACTGTCACTCCCGCTTCACCCCTCCACTTT.

The chain has TRBV30 and TRBJ1-6, with a weak D call TRBD1 (5 bases). Germline V gene sequence: CDR1 GTSNPN, CDR2 SVGIG (reference sequence). This CDR3 has 15 amino acids. The germline V and J ends were trimmed by 1 base and 5 bases, with 12 bases remaining between them. CDR3 in amino acids: CAWSDLDRDNSPLHF. CDR3 in DNA: TGTGCCTGGAGTGACCTCGACAGAGATAATTCACCCCTCCACTTT.

The chain couples TRBV12-5 to TRBJ2-1; 8 bases align to TRBD1. The germline gives CDR1 LGHNT, CDR2 FRNRAP. This CDR3 is built from 15 residues. Trimming cost V 2 bases and J 5 bases; bases outside gene matches: 5. In DNA form, the CDR3 reads TGTGCTAGTGGTTTGTTCGGGACAGGACACAATGAGCAGTTCTTC. Protein sequence: CASGLFGTGHNEQFF.

The rearrangement uses TRBV3-1 (or the pseudogene TRBV3-2) and TRBJ1-2; TRBD1 aligns across 8 bases. Germline V gene sequence: CDR1 LGHDT, CDR2 YNNKEL (reference sequence). The trim removed 2 bases at V and 8 bases at J, leaving 4 bases unmatched. There are 13 residues in the CDR3. CDR3 coding DNA: TGTGCCAGCAGCCAAAACGACAGGGGCGGCTACACCTTC. The encoded protein is CASSQNDRGGYTF.

CDR3 region: CASSLTAGGRSNQPQHF. The CDR3 nucleotides read TGTGCCAGCAGCTTGACCGCCGGTGGGAGGAGCAATCAGCCCCAGCATTTT. The rearrangement links TRBV5-6 to TRBJ1-5; D not certain. The CDR3 covers 17 residues. With 1 base removed from V and 1 base from J, the gap between germline ends came to 15 bases. Germline V gene lookup returns CDR1 SGHDT and CDR2 YYEEEE. Based on the CDR3 plus reference TRBV5-6 and TRBJ1-5, the full variable domain is DAGVTQSPTHLIKTRGQQVTLRCSPKSGHDTVSWYQQALGQGPQFIFQYYEEEERQRGNFPDRFSGHQFPNYSSELNVNALLLGDSALYLCASSLTAGGRSNQPQHFGDGTRLSIL.

The chain recombines TRBV3-1 (or the pseudogene TRBV3-2) with TRBJ2-1, with D possibly matching TRBD1 (5 bases). V was cut by 7 bases and J by 5 bases, with 12 bases left in between. CDR3 length: 13 amino acids. Looked up from germline, CDR1 is LGHDT and CDR2 is YNNKEL (reference sequence). The CDR3 DNA sequence: TGTGCCAGCATGAGGTCAGGGAACAATGAGCAGTTCTTC. As protein: CASMRSGNNEQFF.

The V call is TRBV19, the J call TRBJ1-2; no definite D call. Between the trimmed V and J ends, which lost 6 bases and 4 bases, there was a span of 12 bases. The germline gives CDR1 LNHDA, CDR2 SQIVND (reference sequence). CDR3 size: 13 residues. The CDR3 coding sequence is TGTGCCAGTAGGACTACCCAACCCTATGGCTACACCTTC. It translates to CASRTTQPYGYTF.

V gene TRBV5-8 combines with J gene TRBJ2-7; a weak D match, TRBD2 (6 bases). The germline V gene encodes CDR1 SGHTS and CDR2 YDEGEE. The CDR3 spans 15 residues. V gave up 1 base and J gave up 3 bases, with 14 bases separating them. This CDR3 is CASSLSSGSFYEQYF. CDR3 coding DNA: TGTGCCAGCAGCTTGAGTAGCGGTTCCTTCTACGAGCAGTACTTC.

The chain couples TRBV18 to TRBJ2-2, with 10 bases fitting TRBD1. With 6 bases clipped from V and 3 bases from J, the junction kept 4 bases outside the gene matches. The CDR3 is 15 amino acids. Germline loops: CDR1 KGHSH, CDR2 LQKENI. The CDR3 DNA sequence: TGTGCCAGCTCGGCCGGACAGGGGGACACCGGGGAGCTGTTTTTT. This sequence encodes CASSAGQGDTGELFF.

The chain has TRBV30 and TRBJ2-7; 12 nucleotides line up with TRBD1. The germline gives CDR1 GTSNPN, CDR2 SVGIG (reference sequence). Trimming cost V 1 base and J 7 bases; bases outside gene matches: 2. CDR3 length equals 13 residues. The CDR3 here is CAWSGDRGQEQYF. CDR3 nucleotides: TGTGCCTGGAGTGGGGACAGGGGGCAAGAGCAGTACTTC.

This clone was detected a few times. The rearrangement joins TRBV18 to TRBJ1-5, with D tentatively TRBD1 (6 bases). The CDR3 runs 14 residues. V gave up 6 bases and J gave up 3 bases, with 12 bases separating them. Germline V CDR1 and CDR2: KGHSH, LQKENI. Written as DNA, the CDR3 is TGTGCCAGCTCGCAGGACAGTATCAATCAGCCCCAGCATTTT. Its protein is CASSQDSINQPQHF. The variable domain in full, completed from reference TRBV18 and TRBJ1-5, reads NAGVMQNPRHLVRRRGQEARLRCSPMKGHSHVYWYRQLPEEGLKFMVYLQKENIIDESGMPKERFSAEFPKEGPSILRIQQVVRGDSAAYFCASSQDSINQPQHFGDGTRLSIL.

The chain recombines TRBV7-9 with TRBJ1-5; D is uncertain. Germline values: CDR1 SEHNR, CDR2 FQNEAQ (reference sequence). V shed 3 bases and J shed 4 bases, with 4 bases lying between them. CDR3 size: 12 residues. DNA of the CDR3: TGTGCCAGCAGCTTCCATAATCAGCCCCAGCATTTT. It is translated as CASSFHNQPQHF.

The rearrangement uses TRBV28 and TRBJ1-5; perhaps TRBD1 as D (6 bases). This CDR3 contains 15 residues. Germline CDR1 and CDR2: MDHEN and SYDVKM. Trimming stripped 6 bases from V and 2 bases from J, with 14 bases between. The CDR3 protein is CASRIQGPRNQPQHF. In nucleotides, the CDR3 is TGTGCCAGCAGAATACAGGGTCCCCGCAATCAGCCCCAGCATTTT.

The chain is built from TRBV18 and TRBJ2-1, with TRBD2 identical over 7 bases. The germline gives CDR1 KGHSH, CDR2 LQKENI. J lost 4 bases, V lost 3 bases, and 6 bases had no gene match. The CDR3 length is 15 residues. CDR3 in DNA: TGTGCCAGCTCACCCACGGGACTATATTACAATGAGCAGTTCTTC. This translates into CASSPTGLYYNEQFF.

Written as DNA, the CDR3 is TGTGCCAGCGGGGGGAAGACCGAAGCTTTCTTT. It yields the protein CASGGKTEAFF. The rearrangement links TRBV6-5 to TRBJ1-1; a possible D gene is TRBD1 (5 bases). Trimming took off 8 bases at V and 8 bases at J, with 12 bases between the two ends. Germline values: CDR1 MNHEY, CDR2 SVGAGI. This CDR3 has 11 amino acids.

This chain connects TRBV5-4 to TRBJ2-5; D may be TRBD1 (6 bases). Trimming left V 5 bases short and J 5 bases short, with 19 bases between. This CDR3 has 15 amino acids. Germline lookup yields CDR1 SGHNT and CDR2 YYREEE (reference sequence). Here the CDR3 reads CASSHPGRGGETQYF. DNA of the CDR3: TGTGCCAGCAGTCACCCGGGCAGGGGTGGGGAGACCCAGTACTTC. Variable domain in full (rest from reference TRBV5-4 and TRBJ2-5): ETGVTQSPTHLIKTRGQQVTLRCSSQSGHNTVSWYQQALGQGPQFIFQYYREEENGRGNFPPRFSGLQFPNYSSELNVNALELDDSALYLCASSHPGRGGETQYFGPGTRLLVL.

The chain carries TRBV6-2 or TRBV6-3 and TRBJ2-6; tentatively, D is TRBD2 (6 bases). CDR1 MNHEY and CDR2 SVGEGT come from the germline V gene. V lost 2 bases and J lost 2, with 7 bases in between. This CDR3 comprises 15 residues. CDR3 bases: TGTGCCAGCAGTTACGGGGGGACTGGGGCCAACGTCCTGACTTTC. Amino acids: CASSYGGTGANVLTF.

The V call is TRBV24-1, the J call TRBJ2-5; 15 positions agree with TRBD2. In germline, CDR1 is KGHDR, CDR2 SFDVKD. The CDR3 has 17 amino acids. V was clipped by 4 bases and J by 4 bases; unmatched bases: 6. The CDR3 bases are TGTGCCACCAGTGACCCGGGACTAGCGGGAGGCGCAGAGACCCAGTACTTC. Protein sequence: CATSDPGLAGGAETQYF.

This rearrangement joins TRBV27 to TRBJ2-7; tentative D call: TRBD2 (6 bases). Germline V gene lookup returns CDR1 MNHEY and CDR2 SMNVEV (reference sequence). The CDR3 sequence is 9 residues long. In nucleotides, the CDR3 is TGTGCAGGGGCGGGGGAGCAGTACTTC. It encodes CAGAGEQYF.